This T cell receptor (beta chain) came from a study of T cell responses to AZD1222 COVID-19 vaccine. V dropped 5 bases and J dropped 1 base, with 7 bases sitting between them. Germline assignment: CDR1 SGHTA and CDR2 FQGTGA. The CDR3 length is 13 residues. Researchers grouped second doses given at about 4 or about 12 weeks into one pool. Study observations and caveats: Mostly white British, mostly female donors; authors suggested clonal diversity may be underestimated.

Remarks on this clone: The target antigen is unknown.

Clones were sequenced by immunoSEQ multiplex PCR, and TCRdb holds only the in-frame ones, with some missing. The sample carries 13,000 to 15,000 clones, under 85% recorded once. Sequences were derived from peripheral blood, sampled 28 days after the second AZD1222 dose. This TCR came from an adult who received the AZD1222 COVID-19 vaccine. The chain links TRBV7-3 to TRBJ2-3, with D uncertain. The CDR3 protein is CASSPTRTDTQYF. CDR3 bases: TGTGCCAGCAGCCCGACCCGCACAGATACGCAGTATTTT.